The rows below give T cell receptor beta chains drawn from one sample of a study of blood T cells in healthy people across ages. TCRdb used MiXCR to reprocess the 5' RACE reads, holding one entry per CDR3 protein. The table lists some 370,000 distinct CDR3 sequences, 45% to 65% of them singletons. Sequencing was carried out using blood. The receptor source for this set is a man aged 55 to 70 in good health. The CDR3 runs from the conserved cysteine through the conserved F or W. Each record gives: V gene, J gene, clone size, D gene, CDR3 DNA, CDR3 protein. A D gene is named only where the DNA matches it firmly. Clone sizes are given selectively: once, few, many, or a class where the clone is expanded.

V: TRBV10-3
J: TRBJ1-4
size: NA
D: TRBD1
DNA: TGTGCCATCAGCGCAGGGGGGTCCGCAAATGAAAAACTGTTTTTT
CDR3: CAISAGGSANEKLFF

V: TRBV29-1
J: TRBJ2-1
size: few
D: TRBD2
DNA: TGCAGCTCGTCACCTACTAGCGGGAGCTCCTACAATGAGCAGTTCTTC
CDR3: CSSSPTSGSSYNEQFF

V: TRBV12-5
J: TRBJ2-3
size: NA
D: NA
DNA: TGTGCTAGTGGCCCTACTCCAGATACGCAGTATTTT
CDR3: CASGPTPDTQYF

V: TRBV5-6
J: TRBJ2-7
size: NA
D: TRBD2
DNA: TGTGCCAGCAGAGAAACTAGCGGGGGAGCGTGGGAGCAGTACTTC
CDR3: CASRETSGGAWEQYF

V: TRBV18
J: TRBJ1-2
size: few
D: TRBD1
DNA: TGTGCCAGCTCACCACCGGTTCAGGGGGGATACACCTTC
CDR3: CASSPPVQGGYTF

V: TRBV20-1
J: TRBJ1-2
size: few
D: NA
DNA: TGCAGTGCTAGCCATAGTGTGAACTATGGCTACACCTTC
CDR3: CSASHSVNYGYTF

V: TRBV15
J: TRBJ1-2
size: NA
D: NA
DNA: TGTGCCACCGGGGGTGGGGGGAAGGCTAACTATGGCTACACCTTC
CDR3: CATGGGGKANYGYTF

V: TRBV6-5
J: TRBJ2-2
size: NA
D: NA
DNA: TGTGCCAGCAGTGATCAGGACACCGGGGAGCTGTTTTTT
CDR3: CASSDQDTGELFF

V: TRBV6-2/TRBV6-3
J: TRBJ1-1
size: NA
D: NA
DNA: TGTGCCAGCAGTTATATTAGGGCGAATCACGAAGCTTTCTTT
CDR3: CASSYIRANHEAFF

V: TRBV7-8
J: TRBJ2-1
size: NA
D: TRBD2
DNA: TGTGCCAGCAGCCCCAGGACTAGCGGGGTTATCAATGAGCAGTTCTTC
CDR3: CASSPRTSGVINEQFF

V: TRBV18
J: TRBJ2-4
size: few
D: NA
DNA: TGTGCCAGCTCACCATCGGCCAGGGAGGACATTCAGTACTTC
CDR3: CASSPSAREDIQYF

V: TRBV3-1
J: TRBJ2-7
size: few
D: TRBD1
DNA: TGTGCCAGCAGCCAAGGTTGGACAGGCGAGCAGTACTTC
CDR3: CASSQGWTGEQYF

V: TRBV7-3
J: TRBJ2-1
size: NA
D: NA
DNA: TGTGCCAGCAGCTTAACGATGGGTTTGTGGAATGAGCAGTTCTTC
CDR3: CASSLTMGLWNEQFF

V: TRBV20-1
J: TRBJ2-7
size: NA
D: TRBD2
DNA: TGCAGTGCTAGACCCGGACTAGCGGGAGCTTACGAGCAGTACTTC
CDR3: CSARPGLAGAYEQYF

V: TRBV29-1
J: TRBJ2-7
size: few
D: NA
DNA: TGCAGCGTCCTGGGGCGGGCCTACGAGCAGTACTTC
CDR3: CSVLGRAYEQYF

V: TRBV12-3/TRBV12-4
J: TRBJ1-1
size: NA
D: NA
DNA: TGTGCCAGCAGTATAGGGGGAGTTGAAGCTTTCTTT
CDR3: CASSIGGVEAFF

V: TRBV7-9
J: TRBJ2-7
size: NA
D: NA
DNA: TGTGCCAGCGGCCCCAGAGCGCCCTACGAGCAGTACTTC
CDR3: CASGPRAPYEQYF

V: TRBV20-1
J: TRBJ1-2
size: NA
D: NA
DNA: TGCAGTGCTAGACCACTGGACAGACCCTATGGCTACACCTTC
CDR3: CSARPLDRPYGYTF

V: TRBV20-1
J: TRBJ1-5
size: NA
D: NA
DNA: TGCAGTGCTAGAGATTCCCGGACCGATGGGCCCCAGCATTTT
CDR3: CSARDSRTDGPQHF

V: TRBV6-5
J: TRBJ2-1
size: NA
D: TRBD2
DNA: TGTGCCAGCACACCCCTAGCGGGGGGACCCTACAATGAGCAGTTCTTC
CDR3: CASTPLAGGPYNEQFF

V: TRBV12-3/TRBV12-4
J: TRBJ2-7
size: few
D: TRBD1
DNA: TGTGCCAGCAGTTTGACAGGGGCAATCCCCTACGAGCAGTACTTC
CDR3: CASSLTGAIPYEQYF